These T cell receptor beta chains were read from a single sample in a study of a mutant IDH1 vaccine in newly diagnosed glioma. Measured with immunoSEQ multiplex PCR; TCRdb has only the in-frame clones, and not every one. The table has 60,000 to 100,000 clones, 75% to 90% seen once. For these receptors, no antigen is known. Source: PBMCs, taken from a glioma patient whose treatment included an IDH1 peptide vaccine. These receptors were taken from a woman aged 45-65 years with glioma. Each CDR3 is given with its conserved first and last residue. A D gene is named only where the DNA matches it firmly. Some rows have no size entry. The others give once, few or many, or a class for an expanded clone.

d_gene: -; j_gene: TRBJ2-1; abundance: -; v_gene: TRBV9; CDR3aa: CASSVDGDFSYNEQFF; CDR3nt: TGTGCCAGCAGCGTAGACGGGGACTTCTCCTACAATGAGCAGTTCTTC
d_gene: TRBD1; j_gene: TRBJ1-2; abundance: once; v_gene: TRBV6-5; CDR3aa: CASSYSRRGRIYGYTF; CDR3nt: TGTGCCAGCAGTTACTCGAGGAGGGGGCGGATTTATGGCTACACCTTC
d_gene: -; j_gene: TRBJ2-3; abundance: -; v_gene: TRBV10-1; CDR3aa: CASSERPMGLGSTDTQYF; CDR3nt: TGCGCCAGCAGTGAGCGCCCCATGGGTTTGGGTAGCACAGATACGCAGTATTTT
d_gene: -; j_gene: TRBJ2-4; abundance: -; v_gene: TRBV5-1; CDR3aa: CASSLAGNIQYF; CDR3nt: TGCGCCAGCAGCTTGGCGGGAAACATTCAGTACTTC
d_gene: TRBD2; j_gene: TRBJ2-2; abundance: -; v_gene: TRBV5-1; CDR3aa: CASSLLAGANTGELFF; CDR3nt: TGCGCCAGCAGCCTTCTTGCGGGGGCGAACACCGGGGAGCTGTTTTTT
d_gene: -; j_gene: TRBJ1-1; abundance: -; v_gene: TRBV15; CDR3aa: CVTSRDIAMSEAFF; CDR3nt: TGTGTCACCAGCAGAGATATAGCCATGAGTGAAGCTTTCTTT
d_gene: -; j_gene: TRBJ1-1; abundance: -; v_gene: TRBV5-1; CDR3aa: CASRAGETTEAFF; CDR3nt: TGCGCCAGCAGGGCAGGGGAGACCACTGAAGCTTTCTTT
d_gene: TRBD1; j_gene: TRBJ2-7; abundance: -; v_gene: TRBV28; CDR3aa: CASKWTGGSYEQYF; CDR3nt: TGTGCCAGCAAATGGACAGGGGGCTCCTACGAGCAGTACTTC
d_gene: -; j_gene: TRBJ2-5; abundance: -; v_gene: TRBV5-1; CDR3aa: CASSLDRQETQYF; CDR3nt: TGCGCCAGCAGCTTGGACAGACAAGAGACCCAGTACTTC
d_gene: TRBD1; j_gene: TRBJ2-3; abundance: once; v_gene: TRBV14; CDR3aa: CASSHNRGGTDTQYF; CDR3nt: TGTGCCAGCAGCCACAACAGGGGAGGCACAGATACGCAGTATTTT
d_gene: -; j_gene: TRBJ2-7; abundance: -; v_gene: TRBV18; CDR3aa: CASSLQQGGTSYEQYF; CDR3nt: TGTGCCAGCTCACTACAACAGGGGGGGACGTCATACGAGCAGTACTTC
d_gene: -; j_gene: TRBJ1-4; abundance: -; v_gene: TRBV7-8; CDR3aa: CASSTSGGSLREKLFF; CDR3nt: TGTGCCAGCAGCACCTCGGGGGGCTCTCTAAGGGAAAAACTGTTTTTT
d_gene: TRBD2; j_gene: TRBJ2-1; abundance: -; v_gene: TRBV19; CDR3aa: CASSATSGSRYNEQFF; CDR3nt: TGTGCCAGTAGTGCTACTAGCGGGAGTAGGTACAATGAGCAGTTCTTC
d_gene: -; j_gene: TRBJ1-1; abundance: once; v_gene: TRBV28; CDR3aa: CASSLGYEAFF; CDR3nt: TGTGCCAGCAGTTTAGGATATGAAGCTTTCTTT
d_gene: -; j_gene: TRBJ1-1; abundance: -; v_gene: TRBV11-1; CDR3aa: CASSDGQGGIRGTEAFF; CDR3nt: TGTGCCAGCAGCGACGGACAAGGGGGGATTAGGGGCACTGAAGCTTTCTTT
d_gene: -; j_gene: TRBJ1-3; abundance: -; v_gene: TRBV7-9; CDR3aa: CASTVGASGNTIYF; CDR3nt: TGTGCCAGCACCGTTGGAGCCTCTGGAAACACCATATATTTT
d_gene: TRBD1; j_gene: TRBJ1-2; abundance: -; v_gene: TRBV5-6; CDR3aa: CASSFTPTGGGSYGYTF; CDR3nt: TGTGCCAGCAGCTTTACCCCTACAGGGGGAGGTTCCTATGGCTACACCTTC
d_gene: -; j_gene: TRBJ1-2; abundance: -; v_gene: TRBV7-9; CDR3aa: CASSLALGEQGGYTF; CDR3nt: TGTGCCAGCAGCTTAGCGCTAGGAGAGCAAGGTGGCTACACCTTC
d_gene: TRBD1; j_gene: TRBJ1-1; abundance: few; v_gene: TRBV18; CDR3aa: CASSRKTGGLAEAFF; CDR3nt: TGTGCCAGCTCCCGGAAGACAGGGGGTCTAGCTGAAGCTTTCTTT
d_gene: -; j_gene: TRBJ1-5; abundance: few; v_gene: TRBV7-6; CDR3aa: CASSLASFPGQPQHF; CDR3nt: TGTGCCAGCAGCTTAGCGTCGTTCCCTGGGCAGCCCCAGCATTTT
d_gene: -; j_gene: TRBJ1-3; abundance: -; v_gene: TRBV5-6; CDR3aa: CASVLGGPLSHSGNTIYF; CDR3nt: TGTGCCAGCGTGCTTGGTGGACCGCTCTCCCACTCTGGAAACACCATATATTTT
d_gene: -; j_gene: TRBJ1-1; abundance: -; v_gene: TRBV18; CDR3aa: CASSLTGAGEAFF; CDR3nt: TGTGCCAGCTCACTGACAGGAGCGGGTGAAGCTTTCTTT
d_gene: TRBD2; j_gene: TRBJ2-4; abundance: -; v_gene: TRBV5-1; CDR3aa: CASSLGLLAGGAKNIQYF; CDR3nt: TGCGCCAGCAGCTTGGGCCTACTAGCGGGAGGGGCCAAAAACATTCAGTACTTC
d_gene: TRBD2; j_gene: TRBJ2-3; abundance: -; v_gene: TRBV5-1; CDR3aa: CASSLLLAADTQYF; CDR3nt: TGCGCCAGCAGCTTGTTACTAGCGGCCGATACGCAGTATTTT